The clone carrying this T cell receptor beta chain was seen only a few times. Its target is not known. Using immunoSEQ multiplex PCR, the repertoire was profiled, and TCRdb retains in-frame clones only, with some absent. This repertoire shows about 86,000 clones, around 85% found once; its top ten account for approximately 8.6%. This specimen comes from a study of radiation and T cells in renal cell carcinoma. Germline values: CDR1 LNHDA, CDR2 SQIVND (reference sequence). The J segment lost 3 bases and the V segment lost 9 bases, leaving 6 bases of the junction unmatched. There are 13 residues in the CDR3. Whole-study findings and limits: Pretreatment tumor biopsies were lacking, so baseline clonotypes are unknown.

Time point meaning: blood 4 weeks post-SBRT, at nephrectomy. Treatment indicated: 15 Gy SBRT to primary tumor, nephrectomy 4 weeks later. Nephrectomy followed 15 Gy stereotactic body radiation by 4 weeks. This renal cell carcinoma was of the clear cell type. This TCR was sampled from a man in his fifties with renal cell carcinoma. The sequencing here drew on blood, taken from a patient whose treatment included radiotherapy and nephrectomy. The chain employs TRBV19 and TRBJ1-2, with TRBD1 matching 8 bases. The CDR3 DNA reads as TGTGCCAGCCGGGACAGGCCGGACTATGGCTACACCTTC. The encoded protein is CASRDRPDYGYTF.